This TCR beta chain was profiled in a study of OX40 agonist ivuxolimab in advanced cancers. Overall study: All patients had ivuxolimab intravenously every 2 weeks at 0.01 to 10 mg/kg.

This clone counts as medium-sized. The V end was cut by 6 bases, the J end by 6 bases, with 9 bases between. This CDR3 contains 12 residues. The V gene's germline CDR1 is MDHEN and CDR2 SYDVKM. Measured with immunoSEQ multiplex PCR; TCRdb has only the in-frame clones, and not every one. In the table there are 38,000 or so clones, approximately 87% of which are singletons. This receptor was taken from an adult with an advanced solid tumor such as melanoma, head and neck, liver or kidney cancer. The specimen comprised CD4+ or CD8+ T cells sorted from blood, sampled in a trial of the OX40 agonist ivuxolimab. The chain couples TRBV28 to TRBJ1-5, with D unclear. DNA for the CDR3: TGTGCCAGCAGCTCCCTAAGTCAGCCCCAGCATTTT. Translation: CASSSLSQPQHF.